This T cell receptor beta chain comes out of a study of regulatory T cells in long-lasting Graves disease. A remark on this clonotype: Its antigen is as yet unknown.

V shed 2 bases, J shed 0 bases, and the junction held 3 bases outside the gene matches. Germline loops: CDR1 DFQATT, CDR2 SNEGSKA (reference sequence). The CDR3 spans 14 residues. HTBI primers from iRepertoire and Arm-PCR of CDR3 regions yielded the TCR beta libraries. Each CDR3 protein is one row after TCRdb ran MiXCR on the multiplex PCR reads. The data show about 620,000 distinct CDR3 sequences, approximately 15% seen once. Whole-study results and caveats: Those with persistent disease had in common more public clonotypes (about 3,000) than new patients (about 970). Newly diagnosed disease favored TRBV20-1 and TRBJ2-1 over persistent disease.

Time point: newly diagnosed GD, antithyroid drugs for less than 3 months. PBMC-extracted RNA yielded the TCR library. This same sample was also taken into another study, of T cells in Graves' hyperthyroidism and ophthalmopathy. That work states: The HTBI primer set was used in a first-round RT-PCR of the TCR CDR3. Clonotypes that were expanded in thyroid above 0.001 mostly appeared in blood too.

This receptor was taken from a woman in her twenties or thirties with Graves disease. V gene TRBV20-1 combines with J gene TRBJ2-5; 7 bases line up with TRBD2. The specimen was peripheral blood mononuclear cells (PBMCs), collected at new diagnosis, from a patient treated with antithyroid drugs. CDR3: CSARLAENQETQYF. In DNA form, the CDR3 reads TGCAGTGCTAGACTAGCGGAGAACCAAGAGACCCAGTACTTC.